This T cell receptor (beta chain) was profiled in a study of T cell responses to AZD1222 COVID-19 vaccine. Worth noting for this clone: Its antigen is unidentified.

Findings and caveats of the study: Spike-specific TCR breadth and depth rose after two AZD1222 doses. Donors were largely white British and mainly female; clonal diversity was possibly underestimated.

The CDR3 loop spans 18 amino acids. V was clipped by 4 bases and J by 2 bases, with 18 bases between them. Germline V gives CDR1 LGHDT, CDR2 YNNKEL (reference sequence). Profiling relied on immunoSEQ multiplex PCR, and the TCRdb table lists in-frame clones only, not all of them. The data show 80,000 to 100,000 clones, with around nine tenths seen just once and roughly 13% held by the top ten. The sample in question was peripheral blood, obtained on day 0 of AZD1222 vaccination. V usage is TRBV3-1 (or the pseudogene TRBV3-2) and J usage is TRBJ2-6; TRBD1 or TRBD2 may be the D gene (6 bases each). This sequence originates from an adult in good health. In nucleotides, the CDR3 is TGTGCCAGCAGCCCCCGACGTCCGGGGGCGGCTGGGGCCAACGTCCTGACTTTC. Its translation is CASSPRRPGAAGANVLTF.